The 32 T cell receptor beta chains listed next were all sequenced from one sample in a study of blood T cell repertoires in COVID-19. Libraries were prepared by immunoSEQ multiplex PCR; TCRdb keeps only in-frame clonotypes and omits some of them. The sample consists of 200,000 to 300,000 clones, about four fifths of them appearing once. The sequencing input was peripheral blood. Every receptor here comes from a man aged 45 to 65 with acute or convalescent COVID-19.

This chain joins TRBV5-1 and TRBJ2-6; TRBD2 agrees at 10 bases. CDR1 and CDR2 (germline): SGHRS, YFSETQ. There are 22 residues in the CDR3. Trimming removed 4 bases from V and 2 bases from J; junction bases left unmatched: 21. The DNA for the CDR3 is TGCGCCAGCAGCACAACCTTCGGGGGTAGCGGGGGGAGCCTCGCTGGGGCCAACGTCCTGACTTTC. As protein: CASSTTFGGSGGSLAGANVLTF.

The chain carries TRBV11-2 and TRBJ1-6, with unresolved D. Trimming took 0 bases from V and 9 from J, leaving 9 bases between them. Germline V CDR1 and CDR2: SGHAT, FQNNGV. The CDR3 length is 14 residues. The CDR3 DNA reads TGTGCCAGCAGCTTAGATCCGGGAATTTCACCCCTCCACTTT. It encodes CASSLDPGISPLHF.

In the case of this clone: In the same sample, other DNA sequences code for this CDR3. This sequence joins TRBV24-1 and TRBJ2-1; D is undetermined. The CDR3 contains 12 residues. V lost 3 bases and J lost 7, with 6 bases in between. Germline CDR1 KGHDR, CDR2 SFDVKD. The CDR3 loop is CATSDRGNEQFF. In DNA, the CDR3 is TGTGCCACCAGTGATCGCGGTAATGAGCAGTTCTTC.

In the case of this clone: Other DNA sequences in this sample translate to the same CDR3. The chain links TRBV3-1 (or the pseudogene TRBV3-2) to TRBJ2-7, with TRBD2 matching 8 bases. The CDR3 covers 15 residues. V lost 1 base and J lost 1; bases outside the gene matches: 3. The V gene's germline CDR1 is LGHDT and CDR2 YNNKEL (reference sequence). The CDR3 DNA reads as TGTGCCAGCAGCCAAGCGGGAGGGCCTTCCTACGAGCAGTACTTC. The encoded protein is CASSQAGGPSYEQYF.

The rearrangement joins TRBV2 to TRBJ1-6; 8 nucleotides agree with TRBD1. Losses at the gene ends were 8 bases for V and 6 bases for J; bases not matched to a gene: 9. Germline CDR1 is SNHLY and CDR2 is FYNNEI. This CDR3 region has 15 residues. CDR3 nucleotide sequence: TGTGCCAGCCGGGCGGACAGGGCAGCTAATTCACCCCTCCACTTT. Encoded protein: CASRADRAANSPLHF.

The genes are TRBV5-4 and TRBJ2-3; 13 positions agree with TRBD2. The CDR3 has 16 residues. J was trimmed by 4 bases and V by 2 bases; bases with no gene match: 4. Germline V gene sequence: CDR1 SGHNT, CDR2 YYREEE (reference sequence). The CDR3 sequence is CASSFRLAGGADTQYF. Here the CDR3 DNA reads TGTGCCAGCAGCTTCAGACTAGCGGGGGGCGCAGATACGCAGTATTTT.

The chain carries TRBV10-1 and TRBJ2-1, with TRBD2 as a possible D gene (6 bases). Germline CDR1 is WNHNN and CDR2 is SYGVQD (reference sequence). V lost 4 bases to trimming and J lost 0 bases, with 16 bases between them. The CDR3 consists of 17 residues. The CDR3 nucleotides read TGCGCCAGCAGTGGGGGCATAGCGGCGAGCTCCTACAATGAGCAGTTCTTC. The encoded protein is CASSGGIAASSYNEQFF.

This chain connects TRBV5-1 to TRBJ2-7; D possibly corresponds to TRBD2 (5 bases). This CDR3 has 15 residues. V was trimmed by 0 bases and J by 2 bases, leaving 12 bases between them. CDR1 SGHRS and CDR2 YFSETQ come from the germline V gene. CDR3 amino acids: CASSLATSGTYEQYF. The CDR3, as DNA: TGCGCCAGCAGCTTGGCCACCTCCGGGACCTACGAGCAGTACTTC.

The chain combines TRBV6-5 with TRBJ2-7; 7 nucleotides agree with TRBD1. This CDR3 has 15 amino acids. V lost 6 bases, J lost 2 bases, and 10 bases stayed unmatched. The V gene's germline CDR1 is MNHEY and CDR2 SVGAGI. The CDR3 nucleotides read TGTGCCAGCAGCCCCGATGTAGGGACAGCCTACGAGCAGTACTTC. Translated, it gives CASSPDVGTAYEQYF.

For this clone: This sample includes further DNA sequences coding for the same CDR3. The CDR3 DNA sequence: TGTGCCATCAGTCGGACAGGGTTGGATCAGCCCCAGCATTTT. Encoded protein: CAISRTGLDQPQHF. This rearrangement joins TRBV10-3 to TRBJ1-5; 8 bases map to TRBD1. The CDR3 is 14 residues long. The germline V gene has CDR1 ENHRY and CDR2 SYGVKD. The trim removed 5 bases at V and 5 bases at J, leaving 5 bases unmatched.

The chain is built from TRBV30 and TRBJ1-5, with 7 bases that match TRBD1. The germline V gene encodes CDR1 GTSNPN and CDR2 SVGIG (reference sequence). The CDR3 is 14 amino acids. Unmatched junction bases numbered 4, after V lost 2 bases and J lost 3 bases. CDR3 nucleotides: TGTGCCTGGAGTAAGACAGGGCCCAATCAGCCCCAGCATTTT. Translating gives CAWSKTGPNQPQHF. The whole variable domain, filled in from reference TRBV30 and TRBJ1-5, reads SQTIHQWPATLVQPVGSPLSLECTVEGTSNPNLYWYRQAAGRGLQLLFYSVGIGQISSEVPQNLSASRPQDRQFILSSKKLLLSDSGFYLCAWSKTGPNQPQHFGDGTRLSIL.

CDR3 protein: CAISGSPGNETQYF. CDR3 nucleotide sequence: TGTGCCATCAGTGGAAGCCCGGGAAACGAGACCCAGTACTTC. The chain recombines TRBV10-3 with TRBJ2-5; D may be TRBD2 (5 bases). V was shortened by 4 bases and J by 5 bases, with 14 bases between the two germline ends. The CDR3 spans 14 residues. Germline CDR1 and CDR2: ENHRY and SYGVKD.

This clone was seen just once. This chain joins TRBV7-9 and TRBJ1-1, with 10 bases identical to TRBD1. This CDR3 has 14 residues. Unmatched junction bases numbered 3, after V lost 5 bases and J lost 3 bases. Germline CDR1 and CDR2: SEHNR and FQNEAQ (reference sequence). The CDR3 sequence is CASSLGTGDTEAFF. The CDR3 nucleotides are TGTGCCAGCAGCCTTGGGACAGGGGACACTGAAGCTTTCTTT.

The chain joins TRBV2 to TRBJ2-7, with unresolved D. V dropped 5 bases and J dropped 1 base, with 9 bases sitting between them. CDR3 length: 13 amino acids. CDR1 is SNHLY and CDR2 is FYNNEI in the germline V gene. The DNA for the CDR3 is TGTGCCAGCAGTCGAGGATCTTCCTACGAGCAGTACTTC. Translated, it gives CASSRGSSYEQYF.

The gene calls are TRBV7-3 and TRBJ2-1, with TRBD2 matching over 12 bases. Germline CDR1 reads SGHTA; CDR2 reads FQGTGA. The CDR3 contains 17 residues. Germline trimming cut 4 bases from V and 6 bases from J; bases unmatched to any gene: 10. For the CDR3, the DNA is TGTGCCAGCAGCTCCGAATGGACTAGCGGGATGTTCAATGAGCAGTTCTTC. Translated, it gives CASSSEWTSGMFNEQFF.

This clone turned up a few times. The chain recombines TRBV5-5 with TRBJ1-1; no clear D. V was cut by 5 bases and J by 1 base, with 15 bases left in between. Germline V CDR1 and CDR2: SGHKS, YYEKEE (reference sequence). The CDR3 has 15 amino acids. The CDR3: CASRPAEGPNTEAFF. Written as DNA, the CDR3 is TGTGCCAGCAGACCCGCGGAGGGCCCGAACACTGAAGCTTTCTTT. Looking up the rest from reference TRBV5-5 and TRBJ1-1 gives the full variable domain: DAGVTQSPTHLIKTRGQQVTLRCSPISGHKSVSWYQQVLGQGPQFIFQYYEKEERGRGNFPDRFSARQFPNYSSELNVNALLLGDSALYLCASRPAEGPNTEAFFGQGTRLTVV.

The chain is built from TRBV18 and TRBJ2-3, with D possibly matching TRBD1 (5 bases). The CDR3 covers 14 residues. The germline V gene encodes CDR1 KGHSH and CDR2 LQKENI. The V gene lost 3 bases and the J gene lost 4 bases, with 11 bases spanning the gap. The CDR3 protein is CASSPQGAADTQYF. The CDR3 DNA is TGTGCCAGCTCACCTCAGGGCGCGGCAGATACGCAGTATTTT.

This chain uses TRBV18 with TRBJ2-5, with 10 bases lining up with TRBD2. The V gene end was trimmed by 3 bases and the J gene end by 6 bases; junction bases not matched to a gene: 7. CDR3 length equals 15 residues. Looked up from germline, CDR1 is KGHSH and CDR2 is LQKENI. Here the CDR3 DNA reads TGTGCCAGCTCACCGGCTAGCGGGAGCAGACAGACCCAGTACTTC. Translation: CASSPASGSRQTQYF.

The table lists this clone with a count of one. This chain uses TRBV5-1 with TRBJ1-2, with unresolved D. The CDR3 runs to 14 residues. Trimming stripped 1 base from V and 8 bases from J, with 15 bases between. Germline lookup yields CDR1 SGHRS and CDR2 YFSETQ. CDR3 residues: CASSLSPGVWGYTF. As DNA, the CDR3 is TGCGCCAGCAGCTTGAGTCCCGGGGTCTGGGGCTACACCTTC.

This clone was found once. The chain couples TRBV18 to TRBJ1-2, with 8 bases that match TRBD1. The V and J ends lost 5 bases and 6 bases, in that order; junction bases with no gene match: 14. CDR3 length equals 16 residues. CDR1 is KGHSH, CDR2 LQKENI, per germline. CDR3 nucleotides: TGTGCCAGCTCAGACCTGGGACAGGCGGAATTTAATGGCTACACCTTC. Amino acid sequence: CASSDLGQAEFNGYTF.

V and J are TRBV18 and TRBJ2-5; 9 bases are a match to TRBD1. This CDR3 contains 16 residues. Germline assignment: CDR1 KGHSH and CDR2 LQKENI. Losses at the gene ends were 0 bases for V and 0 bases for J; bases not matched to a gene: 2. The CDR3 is CASSPPGTGYQETQYF. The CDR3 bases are TGTGCCAGCTCACCACCCGGGACAGGGTACCAAGAGACCCAGTACTTC.

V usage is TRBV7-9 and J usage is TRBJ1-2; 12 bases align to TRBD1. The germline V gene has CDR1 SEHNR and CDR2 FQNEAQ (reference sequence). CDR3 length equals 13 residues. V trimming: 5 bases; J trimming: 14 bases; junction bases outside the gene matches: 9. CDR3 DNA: TGTGCCAGCAGCCCCCGGGACAGGGGGCTGGGGACCTTC. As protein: CASSPRDRGLGTF. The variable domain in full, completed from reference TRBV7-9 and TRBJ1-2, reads DTGVSQNPRHKITKRGQNVTFRCDPISEHNRLYWYRQTLGQGPEFLTYFQNEAQLEKSRLLSDRFSAERPKGSFSTLEIQRTEQGDSAMYLCASSPRDRGLGTFGSGTRLTVV.

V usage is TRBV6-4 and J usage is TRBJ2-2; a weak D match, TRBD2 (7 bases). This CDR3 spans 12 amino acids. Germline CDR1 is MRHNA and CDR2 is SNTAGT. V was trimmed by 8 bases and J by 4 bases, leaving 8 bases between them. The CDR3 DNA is TGTGCCAGCCGGGGGGCCACCGGGGAGCTGTTTTTT. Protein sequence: CASRGATGELFF.

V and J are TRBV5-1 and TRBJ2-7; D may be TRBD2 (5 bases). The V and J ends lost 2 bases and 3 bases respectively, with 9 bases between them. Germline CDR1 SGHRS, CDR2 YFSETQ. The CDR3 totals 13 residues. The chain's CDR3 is CASSLEGSYEQYF. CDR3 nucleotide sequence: TGCGCCAGCAGCTTAGAGGGCAGCTACGAGCAGTACTTC.

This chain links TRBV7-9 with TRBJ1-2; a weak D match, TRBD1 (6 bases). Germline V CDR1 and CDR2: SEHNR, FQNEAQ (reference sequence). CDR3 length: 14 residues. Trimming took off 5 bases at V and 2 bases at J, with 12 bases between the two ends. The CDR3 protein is CASSADRRNYGYTF. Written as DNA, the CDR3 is TGTGCCAGCAGCGCCGACAGGAGGAACTATGGCTACACCTTC. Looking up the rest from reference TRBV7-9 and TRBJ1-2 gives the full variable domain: DTGVSQNPRHKITKRGQNVTFRCDPISEHNRLYWYRQTLGQGPEFLTYFQNEAQLEKSRLLSDRFSAERPKGSFSTLEIQRTEQGDSAMYLCASSADRRNYGYTFGSGTRLTVV.

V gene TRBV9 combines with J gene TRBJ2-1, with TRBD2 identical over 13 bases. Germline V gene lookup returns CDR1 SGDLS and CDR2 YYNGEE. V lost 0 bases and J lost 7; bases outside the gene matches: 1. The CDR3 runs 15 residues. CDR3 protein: CASSVELAGGNEQFF. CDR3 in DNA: TGTGCCAGCAGCGTAGAACTAGCGGGGGGGAATGAGCAGTTCTTC. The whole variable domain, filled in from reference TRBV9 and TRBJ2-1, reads DSGVTQTPKHLITATGQRVTLRCSPRSGDLSVYWYQQSLDQGLQFLIQYYNGEERAKGNILERFSAQQFPDLHSELNLSSLELGDSALYFCASSVELAGGNEQFFGPGTRLTVL.

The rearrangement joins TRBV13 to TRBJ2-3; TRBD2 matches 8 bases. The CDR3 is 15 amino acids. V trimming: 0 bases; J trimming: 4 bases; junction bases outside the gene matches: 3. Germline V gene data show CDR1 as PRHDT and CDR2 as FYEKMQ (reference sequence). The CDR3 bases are TGTGCCAGCAGCTTAGGGCGGGGGGTCTCAGATACGCAGTATTTT. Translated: CASSLGRGVSDTQYF.

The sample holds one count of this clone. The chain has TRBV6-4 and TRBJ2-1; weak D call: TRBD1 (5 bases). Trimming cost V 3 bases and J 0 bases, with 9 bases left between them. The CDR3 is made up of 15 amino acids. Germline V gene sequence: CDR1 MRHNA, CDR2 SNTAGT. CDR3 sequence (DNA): TGTGCCAGCAGTGAAGGGGCGGACTCCTACAATGAGCAGTTCTTC. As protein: CASSEGADSYNEQFF.

CDR3 coding DNA: TGTGCCAGCAGCCTGCGAGCGGGAGGGCCGGGGACCGGGGAGCTGTTTTTT. Translated, it gives CASSLRAGGPGTGELFF. The chain employs TRBV14 and TRBJ2-2; 10 nucleotides agree with TRBD2. V lost 4 bases and J lost 5; bases outside the gene matches: 10. In germline, CDR1 is SGHDN, CDR2 FVKESK. The CDR3 totals 17 residues.

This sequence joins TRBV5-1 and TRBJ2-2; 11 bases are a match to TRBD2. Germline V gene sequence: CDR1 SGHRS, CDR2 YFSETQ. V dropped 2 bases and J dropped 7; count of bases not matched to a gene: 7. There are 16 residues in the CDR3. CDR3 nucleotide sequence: TGCGCCAGCAGCTTACCCGGGACTAGCGGTGGCGGGGAGCTGTTTTTT. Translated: CASSLPGTSGGGELFF.

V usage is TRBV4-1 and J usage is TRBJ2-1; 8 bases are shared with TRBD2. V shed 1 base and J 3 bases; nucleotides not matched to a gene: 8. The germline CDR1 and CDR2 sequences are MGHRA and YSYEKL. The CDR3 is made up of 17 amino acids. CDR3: CASSQVSAGALYNEQFF. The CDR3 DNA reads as TGCGCCAGCAGCCAAGTTTCAGCGGGAGCTCTCTACAATGAGCAGTTCTTC.

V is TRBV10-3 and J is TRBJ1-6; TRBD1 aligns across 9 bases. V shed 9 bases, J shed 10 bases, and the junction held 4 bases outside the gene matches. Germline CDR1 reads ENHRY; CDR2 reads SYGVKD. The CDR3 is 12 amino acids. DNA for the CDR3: TGTGCCATACAGGGGGCTGGATCACCCCTCCACTTT. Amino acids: CAIQGAGSPLHF.